Sequencing of this T cell receptor (beta chain) was carried out in a study of T cell responses to AZD1222 COVID-19 vaccine. Study-wide results and caveats: Spike was spanned by vaccine-associated CD4 TCRs, with dominance at 160-218 and 743-854. Baseline seropositivity occurred in only six or seven AZD1222 recipients.

With V trimmed by 5 bases and J by 3 bases, 6 bases remained unmatched. The CDR3 runs to 15 residues. Per germline, CDR1 LNHDA and CDR2 SQIVND (reference sequence). As for this clone: Its antigen is unknown.

The assay was immunoSEQ multiplex PCR, and TCRdb's table has in-frame clones only and misses some. The sample has about 120,000 clones, 90% seen once. The TCR was taken from an adult in good health. This chain links TRBV19 with TRBJ1-5; 8 bases map to TRBD1. Sequenced material: peripheral blood, taken on day 0 of MenACWY control vaccination. The CDR3 protein is CASSATGAFNQPQHF. The CDR3 DNA is TGTGCCAGTAGTGCGACAGGGGCCTTCAATCAGCCCCAGCATTTT.